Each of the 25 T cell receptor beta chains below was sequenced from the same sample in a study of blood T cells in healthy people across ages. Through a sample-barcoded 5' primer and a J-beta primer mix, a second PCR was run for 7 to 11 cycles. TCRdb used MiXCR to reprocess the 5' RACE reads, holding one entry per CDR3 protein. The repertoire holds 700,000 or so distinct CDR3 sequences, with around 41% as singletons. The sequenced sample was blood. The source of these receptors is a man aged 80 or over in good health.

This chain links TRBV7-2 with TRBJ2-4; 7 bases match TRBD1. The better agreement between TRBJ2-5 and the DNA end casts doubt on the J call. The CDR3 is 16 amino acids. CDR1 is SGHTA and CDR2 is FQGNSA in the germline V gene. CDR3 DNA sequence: TGTGCCAGCAGCTTAGGAGTAGGGGGCGGCCAAGAGACCCAGTACTTC. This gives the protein CASSLGVGGGQETQYF.

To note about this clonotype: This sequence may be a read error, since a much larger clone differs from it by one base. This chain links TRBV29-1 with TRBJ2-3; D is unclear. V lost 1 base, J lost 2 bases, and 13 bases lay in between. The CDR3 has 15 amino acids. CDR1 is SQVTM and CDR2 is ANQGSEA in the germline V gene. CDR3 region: CSVEVVVRYTDTQYF. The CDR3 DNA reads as TGCAGCGTTGAAGTGGTAGTCAGATACACAGATACGCAGTATTTT.

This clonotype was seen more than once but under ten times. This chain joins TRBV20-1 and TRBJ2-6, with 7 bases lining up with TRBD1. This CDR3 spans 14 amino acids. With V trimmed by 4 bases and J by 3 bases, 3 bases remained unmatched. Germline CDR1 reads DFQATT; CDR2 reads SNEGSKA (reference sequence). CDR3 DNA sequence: TGCAGTGCTACAGGGGGAGTTGGGGCCAACGTCCTGACTTTC. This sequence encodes CSATGGVGANVLTF.

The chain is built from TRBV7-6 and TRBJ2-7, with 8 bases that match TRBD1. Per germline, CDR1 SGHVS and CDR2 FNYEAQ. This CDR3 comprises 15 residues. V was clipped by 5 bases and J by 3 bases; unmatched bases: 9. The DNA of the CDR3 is TGTGCCAGCAGCCGAGGACAGGGAACCAACTACGAGCAGTACTTC. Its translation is CASSRGQGTNYEQYF.

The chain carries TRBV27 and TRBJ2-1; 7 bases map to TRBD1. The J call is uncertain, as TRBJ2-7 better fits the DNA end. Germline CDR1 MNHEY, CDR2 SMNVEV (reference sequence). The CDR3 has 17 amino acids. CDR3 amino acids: CASSSGQAIGSYNEQYF. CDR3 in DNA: TGTGCCAGCAGTTCAGGACAGGCGATAGGCTCCTACAATGAGCAGTACTTC.

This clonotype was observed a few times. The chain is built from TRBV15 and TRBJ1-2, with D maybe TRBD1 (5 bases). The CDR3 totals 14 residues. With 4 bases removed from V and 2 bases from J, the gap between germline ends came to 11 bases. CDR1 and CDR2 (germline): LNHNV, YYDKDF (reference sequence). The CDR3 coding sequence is TGTGCCACCAGCAAATTTACAGGAAACTATGGCTACACCTTC. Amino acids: CATSKFTGNYGYTF.

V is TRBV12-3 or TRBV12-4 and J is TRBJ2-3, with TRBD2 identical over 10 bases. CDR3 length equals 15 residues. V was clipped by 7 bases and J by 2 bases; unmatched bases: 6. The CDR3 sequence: CASILGLASTDTQYF. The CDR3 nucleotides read TGTGCCAGCATTCTGGGACTAGCGTCCACAGATACGCAGTATTTT.

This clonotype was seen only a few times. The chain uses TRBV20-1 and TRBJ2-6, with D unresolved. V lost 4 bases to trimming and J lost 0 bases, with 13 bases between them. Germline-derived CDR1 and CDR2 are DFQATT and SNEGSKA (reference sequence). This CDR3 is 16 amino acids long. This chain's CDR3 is CSAMRQPFSGANVLTF. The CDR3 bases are TGCAGTGCTATGAGACAACCTTTCTCTGGGGCCAACGTCCTGACTTTC.

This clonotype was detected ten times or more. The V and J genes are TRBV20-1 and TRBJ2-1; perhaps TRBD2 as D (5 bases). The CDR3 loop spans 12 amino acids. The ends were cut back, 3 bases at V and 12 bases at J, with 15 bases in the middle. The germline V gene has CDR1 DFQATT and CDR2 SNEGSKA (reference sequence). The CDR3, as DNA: TGCAGTGCTAGTGAGCCCTCCGAGGGGCAGTTCTTC. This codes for CSASEPSEGQFF.

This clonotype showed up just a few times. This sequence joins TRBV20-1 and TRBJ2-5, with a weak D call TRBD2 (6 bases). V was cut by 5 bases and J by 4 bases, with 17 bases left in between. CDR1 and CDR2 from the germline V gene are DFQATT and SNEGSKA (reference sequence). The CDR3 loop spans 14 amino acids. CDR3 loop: CSARRLVSVETQYF. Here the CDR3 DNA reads TGCAGTGCTCGTCGACTAGTATCGGTAGAGACCCAGTACTTC.

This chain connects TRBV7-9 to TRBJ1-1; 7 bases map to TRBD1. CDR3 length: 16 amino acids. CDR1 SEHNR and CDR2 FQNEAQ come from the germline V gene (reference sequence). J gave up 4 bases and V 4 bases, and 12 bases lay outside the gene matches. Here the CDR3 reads CASSSIFTPGGTEAFF. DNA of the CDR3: TGTGCCAGCAGCTCGATTTTTACCCCAGGGGGCACTGAAGCTTTCTTT.

CDR3 coding DNA: TGTGCCAGCAGTCTGACAGTACGAGATACGCAGTATTTT. Encoded protein: CASSLTVRDTQYF. The chain combines TRBV6-2 or TRBV6-3 with TRBJ2-3; possibly TRBD1 for D (5 bases). V lost 5 bases and J 5 bases, leaving 11 bases between the germline ends. The CDR3 is made up of 13 amino acids. CDR1 is MNHEY, CDR2 SVGEGT, per germline.

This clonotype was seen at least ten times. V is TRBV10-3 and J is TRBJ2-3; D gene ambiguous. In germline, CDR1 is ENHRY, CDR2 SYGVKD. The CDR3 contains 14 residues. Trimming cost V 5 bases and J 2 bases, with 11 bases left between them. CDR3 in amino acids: CAISPGTTTDTQYF. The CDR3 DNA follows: TGTGCCATCAGTCCGGGTACTACCACAGATACGCAGTATTTT.

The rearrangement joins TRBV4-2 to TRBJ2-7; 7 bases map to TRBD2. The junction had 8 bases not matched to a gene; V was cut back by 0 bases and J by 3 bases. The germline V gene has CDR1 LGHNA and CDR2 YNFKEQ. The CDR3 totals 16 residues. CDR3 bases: TGTGCCAGCAGCCAAGATATGGCGGGAGTAGGCTACGAGCAGTACTTC. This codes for CASSQDMAGVGYEQYF.

CDR3: CASSPPGTGVSDEQYF. In DNA, the CDR3 is TGTGCCAGCAGCCCCCCCGGGACAGGGGTTTCCGACGAGCAGTACTTC. The rearrangement joins TRBV7-2 to TRBJ2-7, with 10 bases that match TRBD1. The CDR3 has 16 residues. The junction had 12 bases not matched to a gene; V was cut back by 5 bases and J by 5 bases. Germline V CDR1 and CDR2: SGHTA, FQGNSA.

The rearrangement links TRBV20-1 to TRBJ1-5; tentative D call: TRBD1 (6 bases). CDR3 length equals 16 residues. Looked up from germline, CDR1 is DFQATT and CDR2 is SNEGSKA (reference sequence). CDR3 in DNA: TGCAGCACTATACAGGGTACCGGGGGTCACAATCAGCCCCAGCATTTT. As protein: CSTIQGTGGHNQPQHF.

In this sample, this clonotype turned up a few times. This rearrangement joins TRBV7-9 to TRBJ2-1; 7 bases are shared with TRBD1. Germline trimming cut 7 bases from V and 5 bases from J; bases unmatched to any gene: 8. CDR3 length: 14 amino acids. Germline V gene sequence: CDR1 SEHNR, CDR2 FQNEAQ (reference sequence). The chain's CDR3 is CASTKGQNNNEQFF. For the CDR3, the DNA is TGTGCCAGCACCAAGGGACAGAACAACAATGAGCAGTTCTTC.

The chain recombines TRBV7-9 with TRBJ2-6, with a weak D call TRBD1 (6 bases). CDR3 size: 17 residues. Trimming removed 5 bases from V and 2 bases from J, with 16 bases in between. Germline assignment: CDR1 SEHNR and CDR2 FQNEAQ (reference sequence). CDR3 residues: CASSVQGLSTGANVLTF. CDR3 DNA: TGTGCCAGCAGCGTGCAGGGGTTGAGTACTGGGGCCAACGTCCTGACTTTC.

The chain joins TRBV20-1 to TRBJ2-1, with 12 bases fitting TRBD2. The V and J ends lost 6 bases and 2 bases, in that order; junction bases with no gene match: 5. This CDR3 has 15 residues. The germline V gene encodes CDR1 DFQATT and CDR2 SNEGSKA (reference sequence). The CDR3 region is CSAEGLAGTYNEQFF. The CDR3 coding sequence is TGCAGTGCGGAAGGACTAGCGGGGACCTACAATGAGCAGTTCTTC.

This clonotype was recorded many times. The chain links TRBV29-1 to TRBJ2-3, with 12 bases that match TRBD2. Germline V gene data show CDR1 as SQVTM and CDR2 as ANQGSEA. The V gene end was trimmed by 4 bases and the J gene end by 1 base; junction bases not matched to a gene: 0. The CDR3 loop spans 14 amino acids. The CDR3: CSVGLAGGTDTQYF. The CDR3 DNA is TGCAGCGTTGGACTAGCGGGAGGCACAGATACGCAGTATTTT.

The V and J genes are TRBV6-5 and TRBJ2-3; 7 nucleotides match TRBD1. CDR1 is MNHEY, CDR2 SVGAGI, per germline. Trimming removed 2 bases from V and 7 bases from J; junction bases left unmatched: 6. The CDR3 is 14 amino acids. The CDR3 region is CASSYRQGVNTQYF. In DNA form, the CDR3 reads TGTGCCAGCAGTTACAGGCAGGGGGTGAATACGCAGTATTTT.

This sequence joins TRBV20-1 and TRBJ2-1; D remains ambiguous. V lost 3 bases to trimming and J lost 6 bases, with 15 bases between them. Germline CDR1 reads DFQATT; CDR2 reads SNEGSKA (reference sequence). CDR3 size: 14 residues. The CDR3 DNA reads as TGCAGTGCTAGGAAAGGGAACCAACGCAATGAGCAGTTCTTC. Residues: CSARKGNQRNEQFF.

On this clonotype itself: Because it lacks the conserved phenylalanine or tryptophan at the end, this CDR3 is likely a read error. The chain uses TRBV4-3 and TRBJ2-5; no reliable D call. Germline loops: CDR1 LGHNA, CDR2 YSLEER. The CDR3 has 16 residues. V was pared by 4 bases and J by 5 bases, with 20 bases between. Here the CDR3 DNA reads TGCGCCAGCAGCCCTAACCTAGGGAACGGTGGTGAGACCCAGTACCTC. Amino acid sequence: CASSPNLGNGGETQYL.

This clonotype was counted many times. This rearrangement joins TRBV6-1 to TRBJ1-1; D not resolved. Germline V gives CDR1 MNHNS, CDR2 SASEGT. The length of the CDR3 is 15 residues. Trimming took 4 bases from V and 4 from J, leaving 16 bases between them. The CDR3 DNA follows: TGTGCCAGCAGTGTGGACCTTCCTCGGAGCACTGAAGCTTTCTTT. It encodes CASSVDLPRSTEAFF.

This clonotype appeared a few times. As DNA, the CDR3 is TGCGCCAGCAGTGAACGGCGGGTGAACACCGGGGAGCTGTTTTTT. Its protein product is CASSERRVNTGELFF. The chain joins TRBV10-2 to TRBJ2-2; the D gene is possibly TRBD2 (5 bases). Germline values: CDR1 WSHSY, CDR2 SAAADI. V lost 3 bases to trimming and J lost 1 base, with 9 bases between them. CDR3 size: 15 residues.